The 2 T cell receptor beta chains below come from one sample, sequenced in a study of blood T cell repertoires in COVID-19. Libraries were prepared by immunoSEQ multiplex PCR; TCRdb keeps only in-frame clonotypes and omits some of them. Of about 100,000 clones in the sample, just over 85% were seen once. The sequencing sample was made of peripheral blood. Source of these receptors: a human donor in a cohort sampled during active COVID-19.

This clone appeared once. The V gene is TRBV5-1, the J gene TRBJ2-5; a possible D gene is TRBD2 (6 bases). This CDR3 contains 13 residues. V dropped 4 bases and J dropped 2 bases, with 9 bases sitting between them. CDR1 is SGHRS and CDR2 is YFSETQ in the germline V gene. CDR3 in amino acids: CASSPGGQETQYF. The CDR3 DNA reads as TGCGCCAGCAGCCCCGGGGGTCAAGAGACCCAGTACTTC.

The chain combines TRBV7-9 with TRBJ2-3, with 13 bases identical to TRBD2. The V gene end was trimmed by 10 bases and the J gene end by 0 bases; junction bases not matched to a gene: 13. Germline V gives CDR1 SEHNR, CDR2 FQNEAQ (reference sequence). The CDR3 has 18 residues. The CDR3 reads CAISGATSGRTSTDTQYF. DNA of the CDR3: TGTGCCATCTCAGGCGCGACTAGCGGGAGGACAAGCACAGATACGCAGTATTTT.